The entry that follows covers one TCR beta chain sequence. The antigen is unknown. PCR was performed a second time for about 7 to 12 cycles using a sample-barcoded 5' primer and a J-beta primer mix. TCRdb fed the 5' RACE reads into MiXCR, producing one record per CDR3 protein. Of about 280,000 distinct CDR3 sequences listed, around 29% were seen once; the top ten hold around 29%. Germline V gives CDR1 SGHVS, CDR2 FQNEAQ. V lost 5 bases to trimming and J lost 6 bases; unmatched junction nucleotides: 6. The CDR3 spans 14 residues. Caucasian individuals from Russia who were healthy and aged roughly 6 to 90 acted as donors. This sample was taken from a study of blood T cells in healthy people across ages. General study points: It was found that TCR beta diversity correlated strongly with the percentage of naive T cells. Possibly, changes in expanded clonotypes were confounded because donor CMV status was unknown.

The clonotype originates from a woman in her seventies in good health. Sequenced: blood. The chain links TRBV7-8 to TRBJ2-7; 11 bases match TRBD2. As DNA, the CDR3 is TGTGCCAGCAGCCTACTAGCGGGAGTAGTCGAGCAGTACTTC. This translates into CASSLLAGVVEQYF.